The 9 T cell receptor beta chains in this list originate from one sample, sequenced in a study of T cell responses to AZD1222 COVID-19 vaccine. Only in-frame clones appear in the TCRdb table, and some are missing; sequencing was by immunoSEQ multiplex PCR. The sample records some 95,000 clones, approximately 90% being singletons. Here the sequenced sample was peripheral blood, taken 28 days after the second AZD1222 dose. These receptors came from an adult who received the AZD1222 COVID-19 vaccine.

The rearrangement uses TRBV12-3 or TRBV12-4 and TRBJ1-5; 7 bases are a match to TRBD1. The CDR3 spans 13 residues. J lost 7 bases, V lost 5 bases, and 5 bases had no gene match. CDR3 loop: CASSPTGAQPQHF. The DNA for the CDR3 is TGTGCCAGCAGTCCCACAGGGGCGCAGCCCCAGCATTTT.

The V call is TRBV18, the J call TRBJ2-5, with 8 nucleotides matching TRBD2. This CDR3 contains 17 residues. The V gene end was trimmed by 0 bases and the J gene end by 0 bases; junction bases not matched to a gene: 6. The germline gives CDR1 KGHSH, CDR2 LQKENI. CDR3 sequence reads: CASSPPWRGVNQETQYF. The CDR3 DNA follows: TGTGCCAGCTCACCACCGTGGCGGGGGGTAAACCAAGAGACCCAGTACTTC.

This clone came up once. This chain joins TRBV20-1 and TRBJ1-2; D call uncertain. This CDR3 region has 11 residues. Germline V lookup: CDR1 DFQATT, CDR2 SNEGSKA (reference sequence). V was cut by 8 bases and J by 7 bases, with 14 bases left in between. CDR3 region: CSTPGGIGYTF. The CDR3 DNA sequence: TGCAGTACTCCGGGCGGAATTGGCTACACCTTC.

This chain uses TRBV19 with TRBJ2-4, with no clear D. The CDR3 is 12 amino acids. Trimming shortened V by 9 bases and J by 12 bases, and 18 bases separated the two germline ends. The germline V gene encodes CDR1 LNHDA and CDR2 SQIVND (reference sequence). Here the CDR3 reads CASRSVDNTQYF. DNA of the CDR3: TGTGCCAGCAGGTCGGTGGATAATACTCAGTACTTC.

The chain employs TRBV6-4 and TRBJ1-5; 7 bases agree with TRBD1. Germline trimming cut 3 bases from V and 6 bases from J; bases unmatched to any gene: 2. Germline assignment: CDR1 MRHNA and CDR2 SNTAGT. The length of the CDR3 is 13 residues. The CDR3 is CASSEDRFQPQHF. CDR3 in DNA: TGTGCCAGCAGTGAGGACAGGTTTCAGCCCCAGCATTTT.

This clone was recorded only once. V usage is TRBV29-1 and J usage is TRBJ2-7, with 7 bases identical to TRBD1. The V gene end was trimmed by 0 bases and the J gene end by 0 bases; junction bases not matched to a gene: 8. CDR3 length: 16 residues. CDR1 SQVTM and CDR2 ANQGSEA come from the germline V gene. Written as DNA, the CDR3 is TGCAGCGTTGAAGACCGGGGACAGCGTGACTCCTACGAGCAGTACTTC. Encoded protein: CSVEDRGQRDSYEQYF.

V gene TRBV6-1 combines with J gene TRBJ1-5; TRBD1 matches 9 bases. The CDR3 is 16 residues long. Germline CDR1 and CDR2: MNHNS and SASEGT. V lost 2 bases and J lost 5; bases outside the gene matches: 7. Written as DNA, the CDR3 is TGTGCCAGCAGTGAACGGTCCGGACAGGGGTATCAGCCCCAGCATTTT. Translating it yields CASSERSGQGYQPQHF.

CDR3 nucleotides: TGTGCCAGCAGTAATTCGGGGGGGGCGAACACCGGGGAGCTGTTTTTT. The encoded protein is CASSNSGGANTGELFF. The V and J genes are TRBV6-8 and TRBJ2-2, with 8 bases that match TRBD2. Germline V lookup: CDR1 MNHGY, CDR2 SAAAGT. This CDR3 region has 16 residues. V lost 5 bases to trimming and J lost 0 bases; unmatched junction nucleotides: 5.

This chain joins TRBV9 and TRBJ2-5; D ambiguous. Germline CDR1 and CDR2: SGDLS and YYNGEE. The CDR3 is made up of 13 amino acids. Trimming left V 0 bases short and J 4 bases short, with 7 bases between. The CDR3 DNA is TGTGCCAGCAGCGTAGCTACAGCAGAGACCCAGTACTTC. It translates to CASSVATAETQYF.